This T cell receptor (beta chain) is drawn from a study of identifying expanded T cells in peripheral blood. Study-wide findings and caveats: Two-week clone count variance significantly increased as total template count grew.

The ends were cut back, 2 bases at V and 4 bases at J, with 14 bases in the middle. CDR1 and CDR2 from the germline V gene are MDHEN and SYDVKM. The CDR3 length is 15 residues. On this clone itself: No antigen is known for it.

Some clones are missing from TCRdb's copy, which holds only in-frame ones; the method was immunoSEQ multiplex PCR. Among 75,000 to 90,000 clones, 80% to 90% were seen once, and the ten largest hold roughly 7.7%. The receptor was isolated from a person aged 18-69 years in good health. Sequencing used blood. This chain connects TRBV28 to TRBJ1-2; D unclear. In DNA, the CDR3 is TGTGCCAGCAGTTTAGCGGGGAACCAACTCTATGGCTACACCTTC. As protein: CASSLAGNQLYGYTF.